What follows are 17 T cell receptor beta chains derived from one specimen sequenced in a study of blood T cell repertoires in COVID-19. The data were produced by immunoSEQ multiplex PCR, yet TCRdb's version contains in-frame clones alone and is incomplete. The table includes approximately 270,000 clones, about nine tenths detected once. Source material: peripheral blood. The receptors here all came from a man aged 50 to 60 with acute or convalescent COVID-19.

The chain employs TRBV28 and TRBJ2-7; 8 bases map to TRBD2. CDR3 length equals 14 residues. The V and J ends lost 8 bases and 0 bases, in that order; junction bases with no gene match: 6. Germline V lookup: CDR1 MDHEN, CDR2 SYDVKM. CDR3 DNA sequence: TGTGCCAGCGGTCTAGCGGGTCCCTCCTACGAGCAGTACTTC. Amino acid sequence: CASGLAGPSYEQYF. Variable domain in full (rest from reference TRBV28 and TRBJ2-7): DVKVTQSSRYLVKRTGEKVFLECVQDMDHENMFWYRQDPGLGLRLIYFSYDVKMKEKGDIPEGYSVSREKKERFSLILESASTNQTSMYLCASGLAGPSYEQYFGPGTRLTVT.

V is TRBV15 and J is TRBJ1-6; D gene uncertain. The CDR3 is 18 residues long. Trimming removed 4 bases from V and 0 bases from J, with 16 bases in between. Germline V lookup: CDR1 LNHNV, CDR2 YYDKDF (reference sequence). The CDR3 DNA follows: TGTGCCACCAGCAATCCGGGGAAAGGGAGCTCCTATAATTCACCCCTCCACTTT. Protein: CATSNPGKGSSYNSPLHF. Drawing the rest from reference TRBV15 and TRBJ1-6, the complete variable domain is DAMVIQNPRYQVTQFGKPVTLSCSQTLNHNVMYWYQQKSSQAPKLLFHYYDKDFNNEADTPDNFQSRRPNTSFCFLDIRSPGLGDTAMYLCATSNPGKGSSYNSPLHFGNGTRLTVT.

The J gene is TRBJ1-5, the V gene TRBV6-2 or TRBV6-3; D gene ambiguous. V lost 4 bases and J 7 bases, leaving 8 bases between the germline ends. The germline CDR1 and CDR2 sequences are MNHEY and SVGEGT. The CDR3 loop spans 12 amino acids. Written as DNA, the CDR3 is TGTGCCAGCAGTTCCCGGGTCCAGCCCCAGCATTTT. Amino acid sequence: CASSSRVQPQHF.

The rearrangement links TRBV13 to TRBJ1-6; D may be TRBD1 (6 bases). The V end was cut by 7 bases, the J end by 11 bases, with 12 bases between. CDR3 length: 12 residues. Germline loops: CDR1 PRHDT, CDR2 FYEKMQ (reference sequence). This CDR3 is CASTRSGAPLHF. CDR3 nucleotide sequence: TGTGCCAGCACCCGTTCAGGGGCACCCCTCCACTTT.

V gene TRBV29-1 combines with J gene TRBJ2-1, with D perhaps TRBD2 (6 bases). V was cut by 3 bases and J by 9 bases, with 15 bases left in between. The V gene's germline CDR1 is SQVTM and CDR2 ANQGSEA. CDR3 length: 13 amino acids. This CDR3 is CSVEYRKGLEQFF. The CDR3, as DNA: TGCAGCGTTGAGTACCGCAAGGGACTTGAGCAGTTCTTC.

The rearrangement links TRBV15 to TRBJ2-3; D not resolved. The V gene's germline CDR1 is LNHNV and CDR2 YYDKDF (reference sequence). Trimming stripped 1 base from V and 6 bases from J, with 14 bases between. This CDR3 is 15 amino acids long. Written as DNA, the CDR3 is TGTGCCACCAGCAGAGGCAGGCAAGATCTGGATACGCAGTATTTT. Translation gives CATSRGRQDLDTQYF.

The V call is TRBV5-1, the J call TRBJ1-3; 7 bases agree with TRBD1. V gave up 4 bases and J gave up 4 bases; unmatched junction bases: 8. CDR3 length: 15 residues. Germline lookup yields CDR1 SGHRS and CDR2 YFSETQ. CDR3 region: CASSLQTGKGNTIYF. Written as DNA, the CDR3 is TGCGCCAGCAGCCTACAGACAGGGAAGGGAAACACCATATATTTT.

The CDR3 reads CASRWGRGSEKLFF. The DNA for the CDR3 is TGTGCCAGCAGGTGGGGCAGGGGTAGCGAAAAACTGTTTTTT. The chain joins TRBV6-5 to TRBJ1-4; D may be TRBD1 (6 bases). Trimming pared 6 bases from V and 8 bases from J, leaving 16 bases between. The CDR3 consists of 14 residues. Germline CDR1 MNHEY, CDR2 SVGAGI.

The chain employs TRBV6-1 and TRBJ1-2; possibly TRBD1 for D (6 bases). The germline gives CDR1 MNHNS, CDR2 SASEGT. The CDR3 contains 14 residues. V dropped 3 bases and J dropped 4 bases, with 12 bases sitting between them. The CDR3 sequence: CASSEAGGPYGYTF. The DNA of the CDR3 is TGTGCCAGCAGTGAGGCTGGGGGCCCCTATGGCTACACCTTC.

The chain couples TRBV2 to TRBJ2-6, with TRBD2 matching over 7 bases. CDR1 is SNHLY, CDR2 FYNNEI, per germline. This CDR3 has 17 amino acids. J lost 0 bases, V lost 8 bases, and 10 bases had no gene match. CDR3 sequence: CASLVGGGSSGANVLTF. The DNA for the CDR3 is TGTGCCAGCCTCGTTGGGGGGGGAAGCTCTGGGGCCAACGTCCTGACTTTC.

The chain has TRBV30 and TRBJ1-1; TRBD1 matches at 9 bases. This CDR3 is 16 amino acids long. Trimming at V came to 6 bases and at J to 4 bases, leaving 15 bases not matched to a gene. The germline V gene encodes CDR1 GTSNPN and CDR2 SVGIG (reference sequence). The CDR3 bases are TGTGCCTGCCTAATATTAAGGGGGACAGGGATCACTGAAGCTTTCTTT. This gives the protein CACLILRGTGITEAFF.

V and J are TRBV6-1 and TRBJ2-3; 12 nucleotides line up with TRBD2. Germline V gene sequence: CDR1 MNHNS, CDR2 SASEGT. The CDR3 loop spans 17 amino acids. The J segment lost 1 base and the V segment lost 4 bases, leaving 6 bases of the junction unmatched. The CDR3 is CASSGLAGGPGTDTQYF. The CDR3 DNA reads as TGTGCCAGCAGTGGGCTAGCGGGGGGGCCGGGCACAGATACGCAGTATTTT.

The rearrangement uses TRBV24-1 and TRBJ2-1, with D possibly TRBD2 on 6 matching bases. The V gene's germline CDR1 is KGHDR and CDR2 SFDVKD. This CDR3 contains 16 residues. The V and J ends lost 3 bases and 9 bases respectively, with 20 bases between them. The CDR3 DNA follows: TGTGCCACCAGTGATCCTTCGAAGGAGGGGACGGGTGAGCAGTTCTTC. This codes for CATSDPSKEGTGEQFF.

The chain links TRBV5-4 to TRBJ2-1; 9 nucleotides line up with TRBD1. CDR1 and CDR2 from the germline V gene are SGHNT and YYREEE (reference sequence). Losses at the gene ends were 4 bases for V and 6 bases for J; bases not matched to a gene: 5. This CDR3 is 14 amino acids long. CDR3 DNA: TGTGCCAGCAGCGCGGACAGGGGCCCCAATGAGCAGTTCTTC. Translated, it gives CASSADRGPNEQFF.

Comment on this clone: The junction differs from germline at one of its ends, possibly a read error. The chain recombines TRBV6-1 with TRBJ2-7; 9 bases align to TRBD2. This CDR3 is built from 15 residues. Germline CDR1 and CDR2: MNHNS and SASEGT. CDR3 DNA: TGTGCCAGCCGTGAGAGCGGGGGGAACTCCTACGAGCAGTACTTC. It translates to CASRESGGNSYEQYF.

The rearrangement uses TRBV18 and TRBJ1-6, with D possibly TRBD1 on 5 matching bases. Germline CDR1 and CDR2: KGHSH and LQKENI. V dropped 2 bases and J dropped 9 bases, with 14 bases sitting between them. This CDR3 contains 15 residues. The CDR3 region is CASSPDTAGISPLHF. CDR3 nucleotides: TGTGCCAGCTCACCAGATACGGCAGGGATTTCACCCCTCCACTTT. Combining the CDR3 with reference TRBV18 and TRBJ1-6 gives the whole variable domain NAGVMQNPRHLVRRRGQEARLRCSPMKGHSHVYWYRQLPEEGLKFMVYLQKENIIDESGMPKERFSAEFPKEGPSILRIQQVVRGDSAAYFCASSPDTAGISPLHFGNGTRLTVT.

The V gene is TRBV30, the J gene TRBJ1-1; D not certain. Germline V gene sequence: CDR1 GTSNPN, CDR2 SVGIG (reference sequence). This CDR3 comprises 13 residues. The ends were cut back, 4 bases at V and 1 base at J, with 10 bases in the middle. CDR3 loop: CAWKRGSNTEAFF. CDR3 nucleotides: TGTGCCTGGAAAAGAGGGTCGAACACTGAAGCTTTCTTT.